Each of the 8 T cell receptor beta chains below was sequenced from the same sample in a study of T cells in Graves' hyperthyroidism and ophthalmopathy. Researchers amplified the TCR beta CDR3 regions from RNA transcripts. Primed by the HTBI set, a first-round RT-PCR was run on the TCR CDR3. Using its own MiXCR run on the multiplex PCR reads, TCRdb lists one record per CDR3 protein. Here the sample spans about 610,000 distinct CDR3 sequences, under 60% being singletons. Input material: peripheral blood or thyroid tissue (not recorded which). These receptor sequences come from a young woman with Graves' hyperthyroidism.

The chain carries TRBV12-3 or TRBV12-4 and TRBJ2-3; the match to TRBD2 covers 7 bases. This CDR3 contains 15 residues. The J segment lost 4 bases and the V segment lost 7 bases, leaving 11 bases of the junction unmatched. CDR3 coding DNA: TGTGCCAGCACCCTCTGGGGGGAGGGTGCAGATACGCAGTATTTT. Translated, it gives CASTLWGEGADTQYF.

This chain uses TRBV20-1 with TRBJ2-7; TRBD2 matches 10 bases. This CDR3 region has 14 residues. Germline-derived CDR1 and CDR2 are DFQATT and SNEGSKA (reference sequence). The V segment lost 3 bases and the J segment 4 bases; nucleotides outside the gene matches: 6. The CDR3 nucleotides are TGCAGTGCTAGTCCGACTAGCGGGCCGTACGAGCAGTACTTC. Protein sequence: CSASPTSGPYEQYF.

With regard to this clonotype: This may be a read error, as it is one base from a much larger clone. The chain has TRBV18 and TRBJ1-1, with TRBD1 matching over 7 bases. This CDR3 contains 15 residues. CDR1 is KGHSH and CDR2 is LQKENI in the germline V gene. CDR3 nucleotide sequence: TGTGCCGGCTCACCAACGGGACAGATGAACACTGAAGCTTTCTTT. This codes for CAGSPTGQMNTEAFF.

The V and J genes are TRBV6-5 and TRBJ1-6; D is perhaps TRBD1 (6 bases). The CDR3 loop spans 17 amino acids. CDR1 is MNHEY and CDR2 is SVGAGI in the germline V gene. Trimming removed 0 bases from V and 6 bases from J, with 15 bases in between. The CDR3 DNA sequence: TGTGCCAGCAGTTACTCGTCCACGGGGGCCTCTAATTCACCCCTCCACTTT. Encoded protein: CASSYSSTGASNSPLHF.

This clonotype was counted ten times or more. The chain carries TRBV6-1 and TRBJ1-2; D not certain. V lost 7 bases, J lost 2 bases, and 11 bases lay in between. Germline values: CDR1 MNHNS, CDR2 SASEGT. The CDR3 has 13 amino acids. CDR3 sequence (DNA): TGTGCCAGCACTCCCGGACGGAACTATGGCTACACCTTC. Translating it yields CASTPGRNYGYTF.

This clonotype showed up just a few times. The rearrangement links TRBV4-3 to TRBJ2-2, with D tentatively TRBD2 (5 bases). V was pared by 0 bases and J by 2 bases, with 10 bases between. Germline V gene lookup returns CDR1 LGHNA and CDR2 YSLEER. This CDR3 spans 16 amino acids. CDR3 region: CASSQDYSGNTGELFF. The CDR3, as DNA: TGCGCCAGCAGCCAAGATTACTCGGGAAACACCGGGGAGCTGTTTTTT.

In this sample, this clonotype turned up many times. This chain joins TRBV7-2 and TRBJ2-2; D remains ambiguous. The CDR3 length is 12 residues. Germline V gives CDR1 SGHTA, CDR2 FQGNSA. V lost 0 bases and J lost 7, with 3 bases in between. DNA for the CDR3: TGTGCCAGCAGCTTAGCTATCGGGGAGCTGTTTTTT. This gives the protein CASSLAIGELFF.

The CDR3 nucleotides are TGCAGTGCTAGAGATCGGCAGGGGGCGCGGGAGACCCAGTACTTC. Its translation: CSARDRQGARETQYF. V gene TRBV20-1 combines with J gene TRBJ2-5, with TRBD1 matching over 8 bases. The V gene's germline CDR1 is DFQATT and CDR2 SNEGSKA (reference sequence). The CDR3 runs 15 residues. The V gene end was trimmed by 0 bases and the J gene end by 5 bases; junction bases not matched to a gene: 8.